This record looks at one T cell receptor (beta chain) sequence and its context. CDR3 length equals 14 residues. Germline lookup yields CDR1 ENHRY and CDR2 SYGVKD. V gave up 3 bases and J gave up 4 bases; unmatched junction bases: 4. Sequencing was performed with immunoSEQ multiplex PCR; in TCRdb, only in-frame clones are kept and a portion is missing. Found here are 200,000 or so clones, about 94% of them singletons; the top ten hold 0.82%. The record originates from a study of blood T cell repertoires in COVID-19. The specimen was peripheral blood. The chain employs TRBV10-3 and TRBJ2-3; 7 bases are a match to TRBD2. The receptor comes from a man in his fifties or sixties with COVID-19, enrolled during active disease. The CDR3, as DNA: TGTGCCATCAGTGATGAGGCGGGGGCAGATACGCAGTATTTT. Translated: CAISDEAGADTQYF.